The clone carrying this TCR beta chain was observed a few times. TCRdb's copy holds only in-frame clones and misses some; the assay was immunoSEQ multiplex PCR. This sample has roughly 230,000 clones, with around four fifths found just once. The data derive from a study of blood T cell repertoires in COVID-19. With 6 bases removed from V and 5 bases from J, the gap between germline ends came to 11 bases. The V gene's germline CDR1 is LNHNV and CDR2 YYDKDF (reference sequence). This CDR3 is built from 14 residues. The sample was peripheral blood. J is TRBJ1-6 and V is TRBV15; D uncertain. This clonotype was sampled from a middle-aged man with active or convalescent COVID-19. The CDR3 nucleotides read TGTGCCACCAGGCTTGAGGGCCATAATTCACCCCTCCACTTT. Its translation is CATRLEGHNSPLHF.